This T cell receptor (beta chain) came from a study of T-cell memory formation after mild COVID-19 (dated by TCRdb to 2020 to 2022). Context from the whole study: TCR sequence clusters from the two donors were found to be largely donor specific. Longitudinal TCRalpha and TCRbeta repertoire sequencing tracked T-cell clones expanding and contracting after mild COVID-19 in a couple of donors. Two young, previously healthy adult volunteers, one female and one male, were included in the cohort. General conclusions and limits of the study: From day 15 to 85, contracting clones showed balanced CD4/CD8 phenotypes, whereas a second wave of clones that expanded from day 15 to 37 leaned towards CD4+. SARS-CoV-2 specificity of the second-wave clones peaking on day 37 was not confirmed. The study included only a couple of mild cases, and larger cohorts that include severe cases with pre-infection samples were judged to be necessary. Contracting CD4+ clones were found mainly in CM and EM memory subsets, while CD8+ clones were enriched in EMRA. Some responding clones were found in pre-infection memory, which suggests that pre-existing cross-reactive memory T cells took part in the SARS-CoV-2 response.

Ficoll-Paque density gradient centrifugation was the method used to isolate PBMCs. This clonotype was counted a few times. Its recognized antigen is unknown. No qualities accompany the bases; no much larger clone lies one base away. The instrument was an Illumina NovaSeq 6000. TCRalpha and TCRbeta cDNA libraries were constructed by 5'RACE with constant-segment primers, with sample barcodes and unique molecular identifiers being introduced. RNA was extracted from every sample with Trizol reagent. The libraries were amplified in two PCR steps, and the second step added a second sample barcode and Illumina TruSeq adapters. Sequencing of the libraries was done on an Illumina NovaSeq, producing 2 x 150 bp paired-end reads. The authors processed their data as follows. With migec v1.2.7, reads were demultiplexed and then collapsed into UMI-guided consensus sequences. Using mixcr v2.1.11, UMI consensuses were aligned to TRA and TRB V and J templates and then assembled into clonotypes. A clonotype was counted as expanded or contracted only when both edgeR and NoisET called the clonotype significant, with the noise models trained on biological replicates. edgeR calls used a false discovery rate-adjusted p below 0.01 and a log2 fold-change threshold of 1. As an exploratory analysis of dynamics, PCA with hierarchical clustering was applied to max-normalized trajectories of the 1000 most abundant clonotypes. Separately sequenced CD4+ and CD8+ repertoires were used to assign a CD4 or CD8 phenotype to each responding clone. TCRdb passed the public sequencing reads through fastp at Q25 and MiXCR, retaining productive beta sequences. Each entry is one CDR3 protein sequence, shown with its most common DNA and genes. The V and J calls here are based on TCRdb, not the publication. This sample has roughly 190,000 distinct CDR3 sequences in its table, and 10% of those were observed once. Clones ranked in the top ten supply 2.5% to 3.5% of the sample.

The CDR3 goes from the cysteine to the phenylalanine over 13 residues. Just CDR3 DNA is preserved here, 39 bases in frame from base 1. In the germline V gene, CDR1 corresponds to KGHSH and CDR2 to LQKENI. V sheds 1 base and J sheds 7 bases, leaving 10 bases between their ends. The specimen was PBMCs or a T cell subset sorted from them (not recorded which). The receptor's source is a man younger than 30 who had mild COVID-19 (a few samples of this study predate the infection). The sample titles of this study are shuffled in the database, so cell type and time point are left out; the donor was told from shared clones. Recombination connected TRBV18 to TRBJ1-1; TRBD1 is a possible D gene, resting on 5 matching bases. CDR3 loop: CASSPLQGGEAFF. The DNA reads as follows: TGTGCCAGCTCACCACTGCAGGGCGGTGAAGCTTTCTTT. Where the CDR3 stops, the reference TRBV18 and TRBJ1-1 genes take over; the full variable domain is NAGVMQNPRHLVRRRGQEARLRCSPMKGHSHVYWYRQLPEEGLKFMVYLQKENIIDESGMPKERFSAEFPKEGPSILRIQQVVRGDSAAYFCASSPLQGGEAFFGQGTRLTVV.